These 23 T cell receptor beta chains came from one sample sequenced in a study of cytomegalovirus exposure and HLA in healthy donors. Researchers ran the PCR with 60 Vbeta and 13 Jbeta primers. Clones were sequenced by immunoSEQ multiplex PCR, and TCRdb holds only the in-frame ones, with some missing. The sample contains approximately 140,000 clones, over 75% of which appear only once. Material: PBMCs. The receptors here all came from a woman aged 50 to 60 in good health and CMV-seropositive.

The chain has TRBV5-6 and TRBJ1-5; D is possibly TRBD1 (6 bases). Germline lookup yields CDR1 SGHDT and CDR2 YYEEEE. The CDR3 is 16 residues long. The germline V and J ends were trimmed by 2 bases and 4 bases, with 16 bases remaining between them. CDR3 nucleotides: TGTGCCAGCAGCTTCGCACAACAGGGTATTAATCAGCCCCAGCATTTT. It is translated as CASSFAQQGINQPQHF.

The chain recombines TRBV5-8 with TRBJ1-5; no reliable D call. Germline loops: CDR1 SGHTS, CDR2 YDEGEE. Trimming removed 6 bases from V and 2 bases from J, with 9 bases in between. The CDR3 consists of 13 residues. The CDR3 DNA follows: TGTGCCAGCATTCTCCAGGGCAATCAGCCCCAGCATTTT. This gives the protein CASILQGNQPQHF.

The sample holds a few counts of this clone. The chain links TRBV4-2 to TRBJ2-2, with 7 bases aligning to TRBD1. The CDR3 consists of 13 residues. CDR1 is LGHNA, CDR2 YNFKEQ, per germline. The V gene end was trimmed by 2 bases and the J gene end by 6 bases; junction bases not matched to a gene: 0. CDR3 amino acids: CASSQTGAGELFF. CDR3 in DNA: TGTGCCAGCAGCCAAACAGGGGCCGGGGAGCTGTTTTTT.

The rearrangement uses TRBV7-9 and TRBJ1-4; possibly TRBD1 for D (5 bases). Per the germline V gene, CDR1 is SEHNR and CDR2 is FQNEAQ (reference sequence). V was clipped by 11 bases and J by 8 bases, with 12 bases between them. The CDR3 spans 11 residues. CDR3 sequence reads: CAGQTSEKLFF. The CDR3 DNA reads TGTGCCGGACAAACCTCAGAAAAACTGTTTTTT.

The rearrangement joins TRBV28 to TRBJ2-7; tentatively, D is TRBD1 (5 bases). V lost 5 bases to trimming and J lost 4 bases, with 18 bases between them. This CDR3 spans 15 amino acids. CDR1 and CDR2 from the germline V gene are MDHEN and SYDVKM. CDR3 sequence: CASSPGQQTVYEQYF. The CDR3 DNA is TGTGCCAGCAGTCCCGGGCAACAGACAGTGTACGAGCAGTACTTC.

The V call is TRBV4-1, the J call TRBJ1-2; possible D gene TRBD1, 6 bases. The CDR3 has 14 residues. Per germline, CDR1 MGHRA and CDR2 YSYEKL. The V end was cut by 0 bases, the J end by 5 bases, with 10 bases between. The CDR3 loop is CASSQDRGFYGYTF. The CDR3, as DNA: TGCGCCAGCAGCCAAGACAGGGGATTTTATGGCTACACCTTC.

The gene calls are TRBV5-1 and TRBJ2-2, with D possibly TRBD1 on 6 matching bases. V lost 4 bases, J lost 7 bases, and 11 bases lay in between. The CDR3 is 13 amino acids. Germline V gene data show CDR1 as SGHRS and CDR2 as YFSETQ. The DNA of the CDR3 is TGCGCCAGCAGCCTTAGACAGGACGGGGAGCTGTTTTTT. Protein: CASSLRQDGELFF.

This chain connects TRBV11-2 to TRBJ1-1; 8 bases match TRBD1. This CDR3 has 16 residues. Germline V gene lookup returns CDR1 SGHAT and CDR2 FQNNGV. The V segment lost 1 base and the J segment 5 bases; nucleotides outside the gene matches: 9. The CDR3 DNA reads TGTGCCAGCAGCTTAGGTAGGCTGACAGGGGATACTGAAGCTTTCTTT. Amino acids: CASSLGRLTGDTEAFF.

This chain uses TRBV21-1 with TRBJ2-5; TRBD1 is the table's D call, not checked against the DNA. TRBV21-1 is given as a pseudogene. CDR3 length: 16 residues. CDR3 nucleotides: TGTGCCAGACTAAATCCGAAACAGGAACCCCAAGAGACCCAGTACTTC. This codes for CARLNPKQEPQETQYF.

The rearrangement links TRBV5-1 to TRBJ2-7, with D perhaps TRBD2 (5 bases). V was clipped by 4 bases and J by 4 bases, with 6 bases between them. The germline gives CDR1 SGHRS, CDR2 YFSETQ. The CDR3 runs 11 residues. The CDR3 loop reads CASSEGYEQYF. The CDR3, as DNA: TGCGCCAGCAGCGAGGGTTACGAGCAGTACTTC.

This rearrangement joins TRBV30 to TRBJ2-5; D may be TRBD1 (6 bases). The J call may be in error: the DNA end matches TRBJ2-7 better. CDR3 size: 13 residues. The germline CDR1 and CDR2 sequences are GTSNPN and SVGIG (reference sequence). The CDR3 DNA follows: TGTGCCTGGAGAACGACAGGTTCCTACGAGCAGTACTTC. This sequence encodes CAWRTTGSYEQYF.

The V call is TRBV7-3, the J call TRBJ2-3; maybe TRBD1 (6 bases). This CDR3 spans 15 amino acids. Deletions cut 5 bases from V and 1 base from J, with 13 bases between. Germline V gene sequence: CDR1 SGHTA, CDR2 FQGTGA. The CDR3 region has the DNA TGTGCCAGCAGCAGAGCTGGGGGCGGCACAGATACGCAGTATTTT. It yields the protein CASSRAGGGTDTQYF. The variable domain in full, with the rest retrieved from reference TRBV7-3 and TRBJ2-3, is GAGVSQTPSNKVTEKGKYVELRCDPISGHTALYWYRQSLGQGPEFLIYFQGTGAADDSGLPNDRFFAVRPEGSVSTLKIQRTERGDSAVYLCASSRAGGGTDTQYFGPGTRLTVL.

The gene calls are TRBV11-1 and TRBJ1-6, with TRBD1 identical over 11 bases. The CDR3 totals 14 residues. The J segment lost 8 bases and the V segment lost 8 bases, leaving 5 bases of the junction unmatched. Germline values: CDR1 SGHAT, CDR2 FQDESV (reference sequence). The CDR3 region has the DNA TGTGCCAGCGGGCCGGGACAGGGGGATTCACCCCTCCACTTT. It encodes CASGPGQGDSPLHF.

The rearrangement joins TRBV7-2 to TRBJ1-1; 7 bases map to TRBD1. V was pared by 5 bases and J by 6 bases, with 3 bases of the junction left unmatched. Germline lookup yields CDR1 SGHTA and CDR2 FQGNSA. The length of the CDR3 is 12 residues. In DNA, the CDR3 is TGTGCCAGCAGCCCCGACAGGGCTGAAGCTTTCTTT. Protein product: CASSPDRAEAFF.

V is TRBV4-3 and J is TRBJ2-4; 7 positions match TRBD2. The CDR3 spans 15 residues. Germline V CDR1 and CDR2: LGHNA, YSLEER. The junction had 5 bases not matched to a gene; V was cut back by 1 base and J by 5 bases. The DNA of the CDR3 is TGCGCCAGCAGCCAAGGCCGCGGGGGACAAAACATTCAGTACTTC. Translating it yields CASSQGRGGQNIQYF.

This clone was detected once. CDR3 sequence reads: CASSQANRGRRYTGELFF. CDR3 nucleotide sequence: TGTGCCAGCAGCCAAGCGAACAGGGGGCGCAGGTACACCGGGGAGCTGTTTTTT. V gene TRBV14 combines with J gene TRBJ2-2, with TRBD1 matching 9 bases. Per the germline V gene, CDR1 is SGHDN and CDR2 is FVKESK. The length of the CDR3 is 18 residues. The ends lost 1 base at V and 3 bases at J; junction bases unmatched: 9. Together with reference TRBV14 and TRBJ2-2, the CDR3 gives the full variable domain: EAGVTQFPSHSVIEKGQTVTLRCDPISGHDNLYWYRRVMGKEIKFLLHFVKESKQDESGMPNNRFLAERTGGTYSTLKVQPAELEDSGVYFCASSQANRGRRYTGELFFGEGSRLTVL.

Written as DNA, the CDR3 is TGTGCCAGCAGCCAACCCCTGACAGGGGAAGAGACCCAGTACTTC. Protein product: CASSQPLTGEETQYF. The chain joins TRBV4-2 to TRBJ2-5; TRBD1 aligns across 8 bases. The CDR3 sequence is 15 residues long. Germline CDR1 is LGHNA and CDR2 is YNFKEQ. V lost 2 bases, J lost 3 bases, and 5 bases stayed unmatched.

The chain is built from TRBV7-2 and TRBJ1-5; D is unresolved. V lost 5 bases, J lost 6 bases, and 17 bases lay in between. The CDR3 has 15 amino acids. Germline V CDR1 and CDR2: SGHTA, FQGNSA. The CDR3 reads CASSPTWEPTQPQHF. Here the CDR3 DNA reads TGTGCCAGCAGCCCCACATGGGAGCCGACTCAGCCCCAGCATTTT.

This chain joins TRBV6-1 and TRBJ1-5; possibly TRBD1 for D (5 bases). Trimming took 2 bases from V and 2 from J, leaving 10 bases between them. Germline V gene lookup returns CDR1 MNHNS and CDR2 SASEGT. CDR3 length: 15 residues. As DNA, the CDR3 is TGTGCCAGCAGTGAACCTACAGGAGGCAATCAGCCCCAGCATTTT. This gives the protein CASSEPTGGNQPQHF.

The CDR3 loop is CASSVGRSLNTDTQYF. The DNA of the CDR3 is TGTGCCAGCAGCGTAGGGCGGAGCCTGAACACAGATACGCAGTATTTT. The chain has TRBV9 and TRBJ2-3; D is ambiguous. Germline-derived CDR1 and CDR2 are SGDLS and YYNGEE. V was pared by 0 bases and J by 2 bases, with 13 bases between. CDR3 length equals 16 residues.

The chain couples TRBV5-8 to TRBJ2-1, with a possible D match to TRBD2 (7 bases). There are 16 residues in the CDR3. Trimming shortened V by 3 bases and J by 3 bases, and 16 bases separated the two germline ends. Germline CDR1 is SGHTS and CDR2 is YDEGEE. The CDR3 sequence: CASSYRRGALYNEQFF. DNA for the CDR3: TGTGCCAGCAGCTATCGCCGGGGGGCCCTCTACAATGAGCAGTTCTTC.

This chain links TRBV29-1 with TRBJ2-2, with 8 bases that match TRBD1. The CDR3 contains 15 residues. Germline V gives CDR1 SQVTM, CDR2 ANQGSEA. J was trimmed by 5 bases and V by 7 bases; bases with no gene match: 12. The CDR3 nucleotides are TGCAGCGCAACACCGCAGGGGGCCGGGACCGGGGAGCTGTTTTTT. This translates into CSATPQGAGTGELFF.

The V gene is TRBV2, the J gene TRBJ2-3; no clear D gene. Trimming removed 4 bases from V and 2 bases from J, with 10 bases in between. CDR1 is SNHLY, CDR2 FYNNEI, per germline. CDR3 length equals 14 residues. The CDR3 DNA sequence: TGTGCCAGCAGTGTATACCGGTTCACAGATACGCAGTATTTT. Amino acids: CASSVYRFTDTQYF.